This entry lists 8 T cell receptor beta chains sequenced from one sample in a study of shared clonotypes between healthy human individuals. Clones were read by immunoSEQ multiplex PCR, and TCRdb kept only the in-frame ones, dropping some. The sample records 900,000 to 1,200,000 clones, approximately 80% being singletons. Source material: memory CD4+ T cells from PBMCs. Sample subset: CD45RA-negative fraction. These receptor sequences come from a man in his late teens or twenties in good health. Some clones in this sample may be carry-over from other donors' samples.

The V and J genes are TRBV19 and TRBJ1-4, with D tentatively TRBD1 (5 bases). V lost 7 bases and J lost 7, with 19 bases in between. Germline CDR1 and CDR2: LNHDA and SQIVND (reference sequence). This CDR3 is 15 amino acids long. Here the CDR3 reads CASMTRWRQGEKLFF. CDR3 sequence (DNA): TGTGCCAGTATGACACGGTGGAGGCAGGGTGAAAAACTGTTTTTT.

The genes are TRBV7-2 and TRBJ2-7, with 7 nucleotides matching TRBD2. From germline, CDR1 is SGHTA and CDR2 FQGNSA. The CDR3 is made up of 14 amino acids. Trimming cost V 3 bases and J 4 bases; bases outside gene matches: 6. CDR3 in amino acids: CASSLQWGGYEQYF. For the CDR3, the DNA is TGTGCCAGCAGCTTGCAATGGGGGGGGTACGAGCAGTACTTC.

The gene calls are TRBV5-1 and TRBJ2-7; 9 nucleotides agree with TRBD1. Germline loops: CDR1 SGHRS, CDR2 YFSETQ. This CDR3 comprises 12 residues. V lost 3 bases to trimming and J lost 9 bases; unmatched junction nucleotides: 4. CDR3 region: CASSSGTGWQYF. As DNA, the CDR3 is TGCGCCAGCAGCTCCGGGACAGGGTGGCAGTACTTC.

V usage is TRBV5-4 and J usage is TRBJ1-1, with D maybe TRBD1 (5 bases). Germline CDR1 SGHNT, CDR2 YYREEE (reference sequence). Trimming removed 5 bases at V and 2 bases at J, with 13 bases between. This CDR3 is 14 amino acids long. The CDR3: CASSQGDLNTEAFF. CDR3 bases: TGTGCCAGCAGTCAAGGGGATCTTAACACTGAAGCTTTCTTT. The whole variable domain, remainder taken from reference TRBV5-4 and TRBJ1-1, is ETGVTQSPTHLIKTRGQQVTLRCSSQSGHNTVSWYQQALGQGPQFIFQYYREEENGRGNFPPRFSGLQFPNYSSELNVNALELDDSALYLCASSQGDLNTEAFFGQGTRLTVV.

This sequence joins TRBV7-7 and TRBJ2-3; maybe TRBD2 (5 bases). The CDR3 contains 15 residues. The germline gives CDR1 SSHAT, CDR2 FNYEAQ (reference sequence). V dropped 4 bases and J dropped 8 bases, with 19 bases sitting between them. The CDR3 DNA reads TGTGCCAGCAGCTCCCTCGATTCTAGCATAGGTACGCAGTATTTT. Protein: CASSSLDSSIGTQYF.

The chain couples TRBV5-1 to TRBJ2-7, with 7 bases lining up with TRBD1. Trimming took 2 bases from V and 7 from J; bases not matched to a gene: 15. This CDR3 comprises 16 residues. The germline gives CDR1 SGHRS, CDR2 YFSETQ. The CDR3 nucleotides read TGCGCCAGCAGCTTACTTAGCCGGGACAGATCTGGTGAGCAGTACTTC. Translated, it gives CASSLLSRDRSGEQYF.

The J gene is TRBJ2-7, the V gene TRBV5-1; tentatively, D is TRBD1 or TRBD2 (5 bases each). The CDR3 is 12 residues long. Germline V gene sequence: CDR1 SGHRS, CDR2 YFSETQ. V lost 4 bases to trimming and J lost 3 bases, with 8 bases between them. Here the CDR3 reads CASSRDDYEQYF. The CDR3 nucleotides read TGCGCCAGCAGCCGGGACGACTACGAGCAGTACTTC.

There are a few counts of this clone. The rearrangement links TRBV5-4 to TRBJ2-3; D gene uncertain. The CDR3 is 15 residues long. Trimming shortened V by 0 bases and J by 1 base, and 9 bases separated the two germline ends. CDR1 is SGHNT and CDR2 is YYREEE in the germline V gene (reference sequence). The CDR3 reads CASSLDQARTDTQYF. The CDR3 DNA sequence: TGTGCCAGCAGCTTGGACCAGGCCCGCACAGATACGCAGTATTTT.